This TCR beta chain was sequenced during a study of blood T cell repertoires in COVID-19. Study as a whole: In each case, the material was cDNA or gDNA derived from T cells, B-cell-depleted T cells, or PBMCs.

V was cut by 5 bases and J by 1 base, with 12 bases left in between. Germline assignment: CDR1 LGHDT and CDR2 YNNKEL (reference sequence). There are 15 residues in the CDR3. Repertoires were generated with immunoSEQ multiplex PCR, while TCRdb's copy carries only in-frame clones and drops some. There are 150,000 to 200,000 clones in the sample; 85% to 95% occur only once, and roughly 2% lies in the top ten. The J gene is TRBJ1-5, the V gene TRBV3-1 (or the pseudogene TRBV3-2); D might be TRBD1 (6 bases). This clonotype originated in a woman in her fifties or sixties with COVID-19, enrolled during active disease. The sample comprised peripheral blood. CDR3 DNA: TGTGCCAGCAGCGAATCGGGACACAGCAATCAGCCCCAGCATTTT. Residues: CASSESGHSNQPQHF.